This T cell receptor (beta chain) is drawn from a study of blood T cell repertoires in COVID-19. Looking at the study overall: Donors in the United States, Italy and Spain gave samples during acute or convalescent COVID-19. In each case, the material was cDNA or gDNA derived from T cells, B-cell-depleted T cells, or PBMCs.

In the original workflow: Amplified reference gene primers provided the basis for estimating nucleated cell counts. The assay was immunoSEQ multiplex PCR, and TCRdb's table has in-frame clones only and misses some. The V and J calls and clone size come from that table; D and trimming were worked out from the DNA. The table lists more than 200,000 clones, 70% to 90% of them singletons. CDR1 is SGHRS and CDR2 is YFSETQ in the germline V gene. This CDR3 spans 18 amino acids. The junction had 16 bases not matched to a gene; V was cut back by 0 bases and J by 8 bases. Sequences were obtained from peripheral blood. The TCR originated in a man aged 18 to 35 with active or convalescent COVID-19. The chain is built from TRBV5-1 and TRBJ1-4; 7 nucleotides line up with TRBD1. The CDR3 reads CASSLGAQFGTASEKLFF. Written as DNA, the CDR3 is TGCGCCAGCAGCTTGGGGGCTCAGTTTGGGACAGCTTCGGAAAAACTGTTTTTT.